The text below deals with one T cell receptor (beta chain). This entry comes from a study of shared clonotypes between healthy human individuals. The germline CDR1 and CDR2 sequences are LNHDA and SQIVND (reference sequence). This CDR3 is 16 amino acids long. Deletions cut 4 bases from V and 4 bases from J, with 16 bases between. In the authors' workflow: Filtering differed because ImmunoSEQ produced junction-only sequences that carried no quality scores. Sequenced by immunoSEQ multiplex PCR; TCRdb stores in-frame clones only, minus some. That table furnishes V, J and clone size, whereas the DNA furnished D and trimming. This sample has fewer than 700,000 clones; 95% occur once, and the top ten carry 0.095% to 0.14%. Terminally differentiated effector memory CD45RA+ cells were left out of the naive CD8 fraction, which was CD45RO-negative and positively selected for CCR7.

The chain links TRBV19 to TRBJ2-2, with no clear D. The sample was naive CD8+ T cells sorted from blood. This TCR was recovered from a woman aged 30 to 39 in good health. CDR3 amino acids: CASSTPGPASTGELFF. CDR3 nucleotides: TGTGCCAGTAGTACCCCGGGCCCCGCCTCCACCGGGGAGCTGTTTTTT.